This T cell receptor beta chain was identified during a study of cytomegalovirus exposure and HLA in healthy donors. Study summary: Earlier sequencing of about 200 million T cells yielded under 120 million unique TCR beta sequences.

CDR3 length equals 17 residues. Germline V gene sequence: CDR1 SGHTA, CDR2 FQGNSA. Trimming at V came to 5 bases and at J to 3 bases, leaving 13 bases not matched to a gene. Notes on the study in general: Cytomegalovirus-associated TCR beta chains were listed, numbering some 180.

With regard to this clone: Its antigen is not identified.

The PCR made use of 60 Vbeta and 13 Jbeta primers. Original handling: It was a later analysis that counted about 80 million unique TCR beta chains, of which 9 million to 13 million were shared. Generated by immunoSEQ multiplex PCR, the TCRdb table keeps only in-frame clones and is missing some. V and J calls and clone size follow that table, whereas D and trimming were derived from the DNA. The sample includes 150,000 to 200,000 clones, over 60% of them seen just once. Those who donated were healthy bone marrow donors. What was sequenced was PBMCs. The sequence came from a man aged 50-60 years in good health and CMV-seropositive. The J gene is TRBJ2-1, the V gene TRBV7-2; 7 positions agree with TRBD2. CDR3: CASSPYHGGSVYNEQFF. CDR3 sequence (DNA): TGTGCCAGCAGCCCATACCACGGGGGGTCCGTCTACAATGAGCAGTTCTTC.